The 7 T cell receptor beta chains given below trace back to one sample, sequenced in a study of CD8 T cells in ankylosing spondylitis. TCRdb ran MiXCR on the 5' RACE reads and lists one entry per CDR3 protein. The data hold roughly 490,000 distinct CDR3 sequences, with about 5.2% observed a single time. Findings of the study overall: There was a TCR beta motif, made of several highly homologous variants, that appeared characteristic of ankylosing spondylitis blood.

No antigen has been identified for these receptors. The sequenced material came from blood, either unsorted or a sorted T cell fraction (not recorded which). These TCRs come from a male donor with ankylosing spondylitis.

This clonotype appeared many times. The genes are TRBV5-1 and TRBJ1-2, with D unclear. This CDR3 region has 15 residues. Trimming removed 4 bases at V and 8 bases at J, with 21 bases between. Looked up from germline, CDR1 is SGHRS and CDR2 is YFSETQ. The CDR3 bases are TGCGCCAGCAGCGACGACCTCCGGGCCCTAACGGGCTACACCTTC. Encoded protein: CASSDDLRALTGYTF.

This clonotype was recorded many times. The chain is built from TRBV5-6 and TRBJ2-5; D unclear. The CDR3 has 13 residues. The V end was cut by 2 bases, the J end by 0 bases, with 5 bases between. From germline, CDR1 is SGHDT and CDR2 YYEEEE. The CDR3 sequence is CASSLVNQETQYF. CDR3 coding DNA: TGTGCCAGCAGCTTAGTAAACCAAGAGACCCAGTACTTC. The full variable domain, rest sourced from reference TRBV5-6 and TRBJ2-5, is DAGVTQSPTHLIKTRGQQVTLRCSPKSGHDTVSWYQQALGQGPQFIFQYYEEEERQRGNFPDRFSGHQFPNYSSELNVNALLLGDSALYLCASSLVNQETQYFGPGTRLLVL.

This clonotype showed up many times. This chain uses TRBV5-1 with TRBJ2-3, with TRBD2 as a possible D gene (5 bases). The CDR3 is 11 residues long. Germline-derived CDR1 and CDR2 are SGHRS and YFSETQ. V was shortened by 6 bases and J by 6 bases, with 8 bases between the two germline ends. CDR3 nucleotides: TGCGCCAGCAAGGGAGAGGATACGCAGTATTTT. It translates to CASKGEDTQYF.

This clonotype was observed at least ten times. CDR3 in DNA: TGTGCCAGCTACGACAGGGGAAACTATGGCTACACCTTC. This encodes CASYDRGNYGYTF. The chain combines TRBV6-1 with TRBJ1-2; 8 bases are shared with TRBD1. Germline V gives CDR1 MNHNS, CDR2 SASEGT. The CDR3 covers 13 residues. V lost 8 bases and J lost 2; bases outside the gene matches: 4.

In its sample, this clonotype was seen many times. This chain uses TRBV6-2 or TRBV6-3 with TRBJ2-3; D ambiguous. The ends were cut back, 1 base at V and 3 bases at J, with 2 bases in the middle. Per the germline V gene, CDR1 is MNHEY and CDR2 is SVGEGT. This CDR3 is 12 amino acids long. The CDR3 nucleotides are TGTGCCAGCAGTTACTGGACAGATACGCAGTATTTT. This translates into CASSYWTDTQYF.

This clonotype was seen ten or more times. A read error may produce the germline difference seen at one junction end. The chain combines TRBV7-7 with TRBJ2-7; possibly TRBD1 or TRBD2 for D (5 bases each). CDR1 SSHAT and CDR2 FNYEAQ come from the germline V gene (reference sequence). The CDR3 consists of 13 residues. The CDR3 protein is CASSARDQSEQYF. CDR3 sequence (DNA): TGTGCTAGCAGCGCACGGGACCAAAGCGAGCAGTACTTC.

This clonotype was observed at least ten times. CDR3 protein: CASSLGTGLGQPQHF. As DNA, the CDR3 is TGTGCCAGCAGCTTAGGGACAGGGCTAGGTCAGCCCCAGCATTTT. The chain links TRBV7-8 to TRBJ1-5, with TRBD1 matching 8 bases. Germline CDR1 reads SGHVS; CDR2 reads FQNEAQ. V was pared by 1 base and J by 6 bases, with 5 bases of the junction left unmatched. This CDR3 spans 15 amino acids.